The next 22 T cell receptor beta chains were all read from a single sample in a study of T-cell reconstitution after alpha-beta-depleted transplantation in children. The TCRbeta library incorporated unique molecular identifiers. TCRdb analysed the PCR reads with MiXCR anew, one entry per CDR3 protein. This sample has some 350,000 distinct CDR3 sequences, with 15% to 20% found just once. The starting material was PBMCs, mostly from graft donor cells, obtained 360 days after TCRalphabeta/CD19-depleted stem cell transplant. Receptors originate from a male patient aged 2-15 years who had a stem cell transplant for acute lymphoblastic leukemia, so the T cells may come from the graft donor.

This clonotype was seen a handful of times. This chain connects TRBV20-1 to TRBJ2-7, with D perhaps TRBD1 (6 bases). The CDR3 runs 14 residues. Germline assignment: CDR1 DFQATT and CDR2 SNEGSKA (reference sequence). V was clipped by 5 bases and J by 4 bases, with 18 bases between them. The CDR3, as DNA: TGCAGTGCTGACCTAGAGGGGGTTGAATACGAGCAGTACTTC. It specifies CSADLEGVEYEQYF.

The J gene is TRBJ1-4, the V gene TRBV4-2; no clear D gene. The CDR3 has 13 amino acids. The germline CDR1 and CDR2 sequences are LGHNA and YNFKEQ. V was pared by 1 base and J by 10 bases, with 10 bases between. The CDR3 loop reads CASSQGDEGKLFF. The CDR3 DNA follows: TGTGCCAGCAGCCAAGGAGACGAAGGAAAACTGTTTTTT.

The V call is TRBV6-2 or TRBV6-3, the J call TRBJ2-7; D is uncertain. Trimming pared 0 bases from V and 2 bases from J, leaving 11 bases between. The CDR3 has 15 amino acids. The V gene's germline CDR1 is MNHEY and CDR2 SVGEGT. CDR3 residues: CASSYSSARAYEQYF. The CDR3 DNA reads as TGTGCCAGCAGTTACTCCTCCGCGCGCGCCTACGAGCAGTACTTC.

This chain uses TRBV29-1 with TRBJ1-1, with D possibly matching TRBD1 (5 bases). Germline V gene data show CDR1 as SQVTM and CDR2 as ANQGSEA. The CDR3 is made up of 12 amino acids. The V end lost 3 bases, the J end lost 7 bases, and 12 bases lay between the germline ends. In nucleotides, the CDR3 is TGCAGCGTTGATAAAGGGGAGGGTGAAGCTTTCTTT. Translated, it gives CSVDKGEGEAFF.

The chain joins TRBV10-3 to TRBJ2-3; 9 nucleotides match TRBD1. CDR1 ENHRY and CDR2 SYGVKD come from the germline V gene. The J segment lost 3 bases and the V segment lost 6 bases, leaving 7 bases of the junction unmatched. There are 15 residues in the CDR3. The CDR3, as DNA: TGTGCCATCAGCGCCACAGGGGGCGAGACAGATACGCAGTATTTT. This translates into CAISATGGETDTQYF.

This chain joins TRBV12-3 or TRBV12-4 and TRBJ1-5, with unresolved D. V lost 8 bases and J lost 1, with 9 bases in between. The CDR3 sequence is 13 residues long. CDR3 residues: CASGIASNQPQHF. The CDR3 DNA reads TGTGCCAGCGGAATTGCGAGCAATCAGCCCCAGCATTTT.

This clonotype has at least ten counts. This chain joins TRBV29-1 and TRBJ2-1; 8 nucleotides align to TRBD2. The CDR3 is made up of 14 amino acids. The V gene end was trimmed by 3 bases and the J gene end by 4 bases; junction bases not matched to a gene: 5. Per germline, CDR1 SQVTM and CDR2 ANQGSEA. The CDR3 reads CSVEASGLYNEQFF. Here the CDR3 DNA reads TGCAGCGTTGAGGCTAGCGGGCTATACAATGAGCAGTTCTTC.

This clonotype was picked up many times. This chain joins TRBV5-1 and TRBJ2-1; the match to TRBD2 covers 9 bases. The trim removed 4 bases at V and 6 bases at J, leaving 23 bases unmatched. The germline V gene encodes CDR1 SGHRS and CDR2 YFSETQ. CDR3 length equals 20 residues. The chain's CDR3 is CASSPSYFGIAGAFFNEQFF. CDR3 bases: TGCGCCAGCAGCCCCTCTTACTTTGGTATAGCGGGAGCCTTTTTCAATGAGCAGTTCTTC.

The table lists this clonotype with a few counts. V usage is TRBV29-1 and J usage is TRBJ2-2; perhaps D is TRBD1 or TRBD2 (5 bases each). The CDR3 length is 13 residues. The germline V gene encodes CDR1 SQVTM and CDR2 ANQGSEA. Trimming took 7 bases from V and 5 from J, leaving 14 bases between them. The CDR3 loop reads CSAEGRDTGELFF. As DNA, the CDR3 is TGCAGCGCTGAGGGACGGGATACCGGGGAGCTGTTTTTT.

This clonotype was recorded a few times. CDR3 amino acids: CSARPTLSGTTPNEQFF. CDR3 bases: TGCAGTGCTAGACCTACCTTGAGCGGGACGACCCCGAATGAGCAGTTCTTC. The rearrangement uses TRBV20-1 and TRBJ2-1; 7 bases match TRBD2. CDR3 length: 17 amino acids. With 2 bases clipped from V and 7 bases from J, the junction kept 17 bases outside the gene matches. Germline loops: CDR1 DFQATT, CDR2 SNEGSKA (reference sequence).

The rearrangement joins TRBV20-1 to TRBJ2-5, with 8 bases identical to TRBD1. The CDR3 is 16 amino acids. Germline loops: CDR1 DFQATT, CDR2 SNEGSKA (reference sequence). Losses at the gene ends were 6 bases for V and 6 bases for J; bases not matched to a gene: 18. The CDR3: CSAVGGRGHWKQTQYF. CDR3 in DNA: TGCAGTGCGGTCGGGGGCAGGGGGCATTGGAAGCAGACCCAGTACTTC.

V gene TRBV7-3 combines with J gene TRBJ1-3, with D uncertain. Between the trimmed V and J ends, which lost 5 bases and 4 bases, there was a span of 9 bases. Germline V gives CDR1 SGHTA, CDR2 FQGTGA. This CDR3 has 13 amino acids. In DNA, the CDR3 is TGTGCCAGCAGCCCCAATCCGGGAAACACCATATATTTT. Translated, it gives CASSPNPGNTIYF.

J is TRBJ2-7 and V is TRBV30; unclear D gene. In germline, CDR1 is GTSNPN, CDR2 SVGIG (reference sequence). Trimming shortened V by 3 bases and J by 4 bases, and 10 bases separated the two germline ends. CDR3 length: 12 residues. The CDR3 DNA reads as TGTGCCTGGAGGAAGAGAGGTTACGAGCAGTACTTC. This gives the protein CAWRKRGYEQYF.

There are many counts of this clonotype. V and J are TRBV7-9 and TRBJ2-7; perhaps TRBD2 as D (6 bases). CDR1 is SEHNR and CDR2 is FQNEAQ in the germline V gene (reference sequence). V was shortened by 6 bases and J by 4 bases, with 22 bases between the two germline ends. The CDR3 contains 16 residues. This chain's CDR3 is CASRPPTRRSFYEQYF. The CDR3 nucleotides read TGTGCCAGCAGACCCCCGACTAGAAGGTCTTTTTACGAGCAGTACTTC.

A note on this clonotype: At one end the junction does not follow the germline gene, possibly because of a read error. This chain links TRBV20-1 with TRBJ2-5; D may correspond to TRBD1 or TRBD2 (5 bases each). CDR3 length: 12 residues. Germline loops: CDR1 DFQATT, CDR2 SNEGSKA (reference sequence). The CDR3 loop reads CSASSVRGEGLF. DNA of the CDR3: TGCAGTGCTAGTTCGGTTAGGGGCGAGGGGCTATTC.

This chain links TRBV29-1 with TRBJ2-5, with D uncertain. Germline CDR1 is SQVTM and CDR2 is ANQGSEA. Trimming left V 5 bases short and J 0 bases short, with 1 base between. The CDR3 is 10 amino acids. In DNA, the CDR3 is TGCAGCGTTCACCAAGAGACCCAGTACTTC. Amino acid sequence: CSVHQETQYF.

Only a few counts were recorded for this clonotype. The chain employs TRBV4-3 and TRBJ2-5, with TRBD2 as a possible D gene (6 bases). The CDR3 is 15 amino acids. Trimming removed 1 base at V and 2 bases at J, with 11 bases between. Germline V gene sequence: CDR1 LGHNA, CDR2 YSLEER. DNA of the CDR3: TGCGCCAGCAGCCAAGGGGGAGGCTTACAAGAGACCCAGTACTTC. As protein: CASSQGGGLQETQYF.

The table lists this clonotype with many counts. V is TRBV12-3 or TRBV12-4 and J is TRBJ2-3, with TRBD2 identical over 8 bases. This CDR3 contains 15 residues. The junction had 3 bases not matched to a gene; V was cut back by 3 bases and J by 1 base. The CDR3, as DNA: TGTGCCAGCAGTTTCGGGACTAGTGGCACAGATACGCAGTATTTT. Protein sequence: CASSFGTSGTDTQYF.

The CDR3 sequence: CASSLTSANEQFF. DNA for the CDR3: TGTGCCAGCAGTTTAACTAGCGCCAATGAGCAGTTCTTC. The V gene is TRBV12-3 or TRBV12-4, the J gene TRBJ2-1; 7 bases map to TRBD2. V dropped 2 bases and J dropped 6; count of bases not matched to a gene: 1. The CDR3 runs 13 residues.

The chain joins TRBV10-3 to TRBJ2-2; no clear D. The V gene's germline CDR1 is ENHRY and CDR2 SYGVKD. Trimming left V 2 bases short and J 3 bases short, with 7 bases between. This CDR3 is 14 amino acids long. The CDR3 protein is CAISEDKHTGELFF. DNA of the CDR3: TGTGCCATCAGTGAGGACAAGCACACCGGGGAGCTGTTTTTT.

This clonotype was picked up a small number of times. The V and J genes are TRBV4-3 and TRBJ1-2; D remains ambiguous. The V gene's germline CDR1 is LGHNA and CDR2 YSLEER. This CDR3 spans 15 amino acids. Trimming took off 3 bases at V and 3 bases at J, with 14 bases between the two ends. The CDR3 region is CASSQDVTAYYGYTF. CDR3 DNA sequence: TGCGCCAGCAGCCAGGACGTCACAGCCTACTATGGCTACACCTTC.

This clonotype was seen repeatedly, ten times or more. V usage is TRBV12-3 or TRBV12-4 and J usage is TRBJ2-3, with 9 bases aligning to TRBD1. The junction had 9 bases not matched to a gene; V was cut back by 5 bases and J by 3 bases. CDR3 length: 16 amino acids. The DNA of the CDR3 is TGTGCCAGCAGTCGACTCGGGACAGGGTGGACAGATACGCAGTATTTT. Amino acid sequence: CASSRLGTGWTDTQYF.